This T cell receptor (beta chain) was identified during a study of regulatory T cells in long-lasting Graves disease. The J segment lost 17 bases and the V segment lost 11 bases, leaving 29 bases of the junction unmatched. The CDR3 has 17 residues. The germline gives CDR1 MNHNS, CDR2 SASEGT. Time point indicated: persistent/refractory GD, antithyroid drugs over 5 years with positive TRAb. PBMCs provided the RNA from which the TCR library was made. Both iRepertoire HTBI primers and Arm-PCR of CDR3 regions were used to build the TCR beta libraries. MiXCR was run by TCRdb on the multiplex PCR reads, yielding one entry per CDR3 protein. The profile shows a few hundred thousand distinct CDR3 sequences, around 22% of them singletons.

The source was peripheral blood mononuclear cells (PBMCs), collected when the disease was refractory, from a patient treated with antithyroid drugs. This receptor was identified in a female donor with Graves disease. This rearrangement joins TRBV6-1 to TRBJ2-2, with TRBD1 matching 10 bases. The CDR3 reads CASSGTGALIGHPSCFF. In DNA form, the CDR3 reads TGTGCCTCCTCCGGGACAGGGGCATTAATTGGCCACCCCAGCTGTTTTTTT.